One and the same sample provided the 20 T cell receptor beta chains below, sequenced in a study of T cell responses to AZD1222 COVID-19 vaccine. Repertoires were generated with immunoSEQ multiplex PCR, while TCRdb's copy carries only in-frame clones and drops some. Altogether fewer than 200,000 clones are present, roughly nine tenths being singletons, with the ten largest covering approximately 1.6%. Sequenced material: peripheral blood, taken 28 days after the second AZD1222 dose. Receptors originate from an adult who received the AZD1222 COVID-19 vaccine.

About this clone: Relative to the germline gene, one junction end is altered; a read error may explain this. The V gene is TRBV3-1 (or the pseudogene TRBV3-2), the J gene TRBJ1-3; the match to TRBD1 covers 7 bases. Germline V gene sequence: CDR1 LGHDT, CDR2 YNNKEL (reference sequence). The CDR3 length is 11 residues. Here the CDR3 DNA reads TGTGCCAGCCAGGGGGGTGGGGACTTGCATTTT. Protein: CASQGGGDLHF.

The CDR3 is CASSGNRGRIYEQYF. CDR3 bases: TGCGCCAGCAGCGGCAACAGGGGGCGTATATACGAGCAGTACTTC. V is TRBV5-1 and J is TRBJ2-7, with 9 bases identical to TRBD1. V shed 4 bases, J shed 4 bases, and the junction held 9 bases outside the gene matches. CDR3 length: 15 amino acids. Germline CDR1 and CDR2: SGHRS and YFSETQ.

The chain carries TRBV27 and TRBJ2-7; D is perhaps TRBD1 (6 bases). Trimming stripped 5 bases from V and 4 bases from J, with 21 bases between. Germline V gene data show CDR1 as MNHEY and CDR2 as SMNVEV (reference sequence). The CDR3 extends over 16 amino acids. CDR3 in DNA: TGTGCCAGCAGTCCCCGGACAGTTGGGGCCCAGTACGAGCAGTACTTC. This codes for CASSPRTVGAQYEQYF.

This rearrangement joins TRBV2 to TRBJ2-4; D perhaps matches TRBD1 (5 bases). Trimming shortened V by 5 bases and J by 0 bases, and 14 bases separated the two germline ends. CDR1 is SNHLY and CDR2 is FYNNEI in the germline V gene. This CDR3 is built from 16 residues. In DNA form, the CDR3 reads TGTGCCAGCAGTCCCCAGCAGGGCTTAGCCAAAAACATTCAGTACTTC. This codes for CASSPQQGLAKNIQYF.

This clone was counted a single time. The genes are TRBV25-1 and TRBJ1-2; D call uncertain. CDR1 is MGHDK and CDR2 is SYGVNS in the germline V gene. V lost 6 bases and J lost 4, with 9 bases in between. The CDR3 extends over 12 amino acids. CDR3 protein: CASSVNSYGYTF. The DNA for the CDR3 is TGTGCCAGCAGCGTAAACAGCTATGGCTACACCTTC.

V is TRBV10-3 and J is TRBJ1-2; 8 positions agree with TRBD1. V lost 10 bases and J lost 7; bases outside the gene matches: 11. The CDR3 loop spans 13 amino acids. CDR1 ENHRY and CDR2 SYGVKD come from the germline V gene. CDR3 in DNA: TGTGCCACACGACAGGGGCTCTCGGGTGGCTACACCTTC. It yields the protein CATRQGLSGGYTF.

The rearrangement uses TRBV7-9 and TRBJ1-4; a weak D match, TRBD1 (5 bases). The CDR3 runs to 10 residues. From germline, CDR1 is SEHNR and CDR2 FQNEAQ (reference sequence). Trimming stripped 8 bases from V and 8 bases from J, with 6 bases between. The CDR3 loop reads CASGGEKLFF. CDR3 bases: TGTGCCAGCGGGGGAGAAAAACTGTTTTTT.

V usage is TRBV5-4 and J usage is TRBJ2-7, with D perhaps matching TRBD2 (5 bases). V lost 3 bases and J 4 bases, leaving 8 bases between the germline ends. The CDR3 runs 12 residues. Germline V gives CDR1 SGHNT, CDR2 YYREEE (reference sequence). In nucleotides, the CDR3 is TGTGCCAGCAGCTGGAGCGGTTACGAGCAGTACTTC. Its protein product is CASSWSGYEQYF. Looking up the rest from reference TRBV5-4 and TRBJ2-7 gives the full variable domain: ETGVTQSPTHLIKTRGQQVTLRCSSQSGHNTVSWYQQALGQGPQFIFQYYREEENGRGNFPPRFSGLQFPNYSSELNVNALELDDSALYLCASSWSGYEQYFGPGTRLTVT.

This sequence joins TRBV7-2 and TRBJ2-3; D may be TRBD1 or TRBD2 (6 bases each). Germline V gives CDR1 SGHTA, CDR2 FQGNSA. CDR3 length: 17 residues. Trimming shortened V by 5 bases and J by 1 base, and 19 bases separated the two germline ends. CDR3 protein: CASSRGRHPAGTDTQYF. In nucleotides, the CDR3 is TGTGCCAGCAGCCGGGGGCGCCATCCCGCGGGCACAGATACGCAGTATTTT.

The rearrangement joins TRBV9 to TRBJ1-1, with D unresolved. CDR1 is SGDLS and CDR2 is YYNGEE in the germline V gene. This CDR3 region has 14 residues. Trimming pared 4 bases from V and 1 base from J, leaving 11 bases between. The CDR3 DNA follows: TGTGCCAGCAGCCCCACCGGGAGGAACACTGAAGCTTTCTTT. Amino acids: CASSPTGRNTEAFF.

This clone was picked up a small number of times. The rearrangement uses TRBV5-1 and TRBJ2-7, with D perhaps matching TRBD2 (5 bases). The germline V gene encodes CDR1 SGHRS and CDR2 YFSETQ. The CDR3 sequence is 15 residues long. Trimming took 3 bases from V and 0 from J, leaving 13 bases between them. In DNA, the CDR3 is TGCGCCAGCAGCTCCTCACGGGATCTCTCCTACGAGCAGTACTTC. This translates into CASSSSRDLSYEQYF.

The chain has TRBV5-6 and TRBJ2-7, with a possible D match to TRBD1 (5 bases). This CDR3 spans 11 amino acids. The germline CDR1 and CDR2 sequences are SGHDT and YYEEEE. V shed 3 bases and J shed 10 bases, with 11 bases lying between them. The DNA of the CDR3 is TGTGCCAGCAGCTACGACAGTCGCCAGTACTTC. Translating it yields CASSYDSRQYF. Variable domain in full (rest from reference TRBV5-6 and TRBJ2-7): DAGVTQSPTHLIKTRGQQVTLRCSPKSGHDTVSWYQQALGQGPQFIFQYYEEEERQRGNFPDRFSGHQFPNYSSELNVNALLLGDSALYLCASSYDSRQYFGPGTRLTVT.

CDR3 sequence: CATSRVEGLGNTEAFF. The CDR3 DNA sequence: TGTGCCACCAGCAGAGTGGAGGGGTTAGGGAACACTGAAGCTTTCTTT. The V call is TRBV15, the J call TRBJ1-1; perhaps TRBD1 as D (5 bases). From germline, CDR1 is LNHNV and CDR2 YYDKDF (reference sequence). This CDR3 has 16 residues. V was shortened by 1 base and J by 1 base, with 13 bases between the two germline ends. The full variable domain, completed using reference TRBV15 and TRBJ1-1, is DAMVIQNPRYQVTQFGKPVTLSCSQTLNHNVMYWYQQKSSQAPKLLFHYYDKDFNNEADTPDNFQSRRPNTSFCFLDIRSPGLGDTAMYLCATSRVEGLGNTEAFFGQGTRLTVV.

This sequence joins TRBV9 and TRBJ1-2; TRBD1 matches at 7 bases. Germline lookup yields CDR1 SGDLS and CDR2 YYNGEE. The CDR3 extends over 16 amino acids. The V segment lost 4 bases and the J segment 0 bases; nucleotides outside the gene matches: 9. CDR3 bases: TGTGCCAGCAGCCTAAACCGACAGGGAACTAACTATGGCTACACCTTC. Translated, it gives CASSLNRQGTNYGYTF. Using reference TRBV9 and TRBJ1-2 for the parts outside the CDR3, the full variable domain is DSGVTQTPKHLITATGQRVTLRCSPRSGDLSVYWYQQSLDQGLQFLIQYYNGEERAKGNILERFSAQQFPDLHSELNLSSLELGDSALYFCASSLNRQGTNYGYTFGSGTRLTVV.

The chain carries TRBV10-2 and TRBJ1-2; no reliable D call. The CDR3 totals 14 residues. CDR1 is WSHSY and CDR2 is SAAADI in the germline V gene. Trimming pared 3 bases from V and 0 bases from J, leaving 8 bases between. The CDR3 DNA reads TGCGCCAGCAGTGATGGGAAACCTAACTATGGCTACACCTTC. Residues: CASSDGKPNYGYTF.

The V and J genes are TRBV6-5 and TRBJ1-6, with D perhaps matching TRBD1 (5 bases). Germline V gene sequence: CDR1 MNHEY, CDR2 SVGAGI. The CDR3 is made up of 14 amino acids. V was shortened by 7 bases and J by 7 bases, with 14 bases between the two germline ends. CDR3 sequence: CASTRWEGNSPLHF. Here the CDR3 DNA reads TGTGCCAGCACCCGATGGGAGGGGAATTCACCCCTCCACTTT.

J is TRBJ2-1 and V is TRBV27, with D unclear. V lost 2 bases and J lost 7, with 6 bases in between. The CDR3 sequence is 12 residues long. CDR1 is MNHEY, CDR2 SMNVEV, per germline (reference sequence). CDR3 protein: CASSLTLNEQFF. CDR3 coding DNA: TGTGCCAGCAGTTTAACACTGAATGAGCAGTTCTTC.

DNA for the CDR3: TGTGCCAGCAGCCAGGGGGCGCTTGAGCAGTACTTC. Its translation: CASSQGALEQYF. The V call is TRBV3-1 (or the pseudogene TRBV3-2), the J call TRBJ2-7; D might be TRBD1 (6 bases). V dropped 3 bases and J dropped 7 bases, with 10 bases sitting between them. This CDR3 spans 12 amino acids. Germline V gives CDR1 LGHDT, CDR2 YNNKEL (reference sequence).

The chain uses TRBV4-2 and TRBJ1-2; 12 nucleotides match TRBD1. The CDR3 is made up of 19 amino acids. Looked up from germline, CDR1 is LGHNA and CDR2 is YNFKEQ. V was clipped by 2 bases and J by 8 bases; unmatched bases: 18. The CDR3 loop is CASSQSNPGTGGTYRGYTF. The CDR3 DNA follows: TGTGCCAGCAGCCAATCCAACCCCGGGACAGGGGGCACCTATAGGGGCTACACCTTC.

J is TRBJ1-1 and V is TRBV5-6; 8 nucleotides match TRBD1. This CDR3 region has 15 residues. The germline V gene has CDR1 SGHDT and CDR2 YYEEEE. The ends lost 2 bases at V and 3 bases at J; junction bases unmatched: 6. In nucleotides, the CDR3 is TGTGCCAGCAGCTTCAGGACAGGGTATTACACTGAAGCTTTCTTT. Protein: CASSFRTGYYTEAFF.